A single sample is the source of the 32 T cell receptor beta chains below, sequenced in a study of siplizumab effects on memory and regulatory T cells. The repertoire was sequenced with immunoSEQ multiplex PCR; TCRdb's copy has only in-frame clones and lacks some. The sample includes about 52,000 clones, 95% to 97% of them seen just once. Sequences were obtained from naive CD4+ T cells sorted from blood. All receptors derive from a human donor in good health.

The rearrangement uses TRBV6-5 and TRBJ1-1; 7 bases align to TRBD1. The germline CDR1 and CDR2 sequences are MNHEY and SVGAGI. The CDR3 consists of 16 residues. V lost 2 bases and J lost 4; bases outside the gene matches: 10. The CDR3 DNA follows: TGTGCCAGCAGTTACGCGGACAGGCCCAAGGGCACTGAAGCTTTCTTT. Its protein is CASSYADRPKGTEAFF.

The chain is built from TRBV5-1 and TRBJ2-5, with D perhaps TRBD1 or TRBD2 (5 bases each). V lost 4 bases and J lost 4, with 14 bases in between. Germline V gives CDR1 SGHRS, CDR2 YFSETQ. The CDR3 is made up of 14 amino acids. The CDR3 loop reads CASSTGARVETQYF. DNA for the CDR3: TGCGCCAGCAGCACCGGGGCTAGGGTAGAGACCCAGTACTTC.

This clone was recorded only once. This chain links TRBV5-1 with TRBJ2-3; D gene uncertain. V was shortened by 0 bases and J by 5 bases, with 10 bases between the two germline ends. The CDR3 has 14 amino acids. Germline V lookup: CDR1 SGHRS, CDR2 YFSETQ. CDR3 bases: TGCGCCAGCAGCTTGGTAGGTGGGAAAGATACGCAGTATTTT. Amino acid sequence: CASSLVGGKDTQYF.

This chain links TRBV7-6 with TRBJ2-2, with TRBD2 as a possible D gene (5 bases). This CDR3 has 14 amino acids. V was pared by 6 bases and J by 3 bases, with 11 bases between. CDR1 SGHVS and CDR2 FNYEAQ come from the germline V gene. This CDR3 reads CASRDEADTGELFF. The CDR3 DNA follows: TGTGCCAGCAGGGACGAAGCGGACACCGGGGAGCTGTTTTTT.

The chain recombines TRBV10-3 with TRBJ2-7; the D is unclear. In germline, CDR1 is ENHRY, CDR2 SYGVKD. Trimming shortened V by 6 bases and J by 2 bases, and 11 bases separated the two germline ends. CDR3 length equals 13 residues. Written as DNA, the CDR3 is TGTGCCATCAGAGGGTTTTCGGCCTACGAGCAGTACTTC. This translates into CAIRGFSAYEQYF.

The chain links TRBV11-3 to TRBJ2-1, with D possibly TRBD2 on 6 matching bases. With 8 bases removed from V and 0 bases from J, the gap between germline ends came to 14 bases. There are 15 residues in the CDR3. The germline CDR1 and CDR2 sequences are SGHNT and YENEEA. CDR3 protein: CASGPWRGSYNEQFF. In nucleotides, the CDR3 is TGTGCCAGCGGCCCTTGGCGGGGCTCCTACAATGAGCAGTTCTTC.

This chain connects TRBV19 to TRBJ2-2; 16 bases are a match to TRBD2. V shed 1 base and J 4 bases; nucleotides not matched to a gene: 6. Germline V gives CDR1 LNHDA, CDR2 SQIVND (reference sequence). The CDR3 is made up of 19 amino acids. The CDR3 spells CASSIAGLAGGLPTGELFF. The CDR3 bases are TGTGCCAGTAGTATAGCGGGACTAGCGGGAGGGCTTCCCACCGGGGAGCTGTTTTTT.

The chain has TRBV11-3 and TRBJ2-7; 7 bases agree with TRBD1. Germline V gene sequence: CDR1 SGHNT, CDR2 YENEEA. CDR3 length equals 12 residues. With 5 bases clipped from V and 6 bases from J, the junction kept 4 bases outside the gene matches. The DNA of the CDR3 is TGTGCCAGCAGCCGGGACAGTGGCGAGCAGTACTTC. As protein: CASSRDSGEQYF.

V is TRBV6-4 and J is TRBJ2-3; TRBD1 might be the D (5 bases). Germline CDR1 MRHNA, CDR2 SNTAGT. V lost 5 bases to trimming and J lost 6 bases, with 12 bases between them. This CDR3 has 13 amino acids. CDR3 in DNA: TGTGCCAGCAGTTCGAAGTGGGGCGATACGCAGTATTTT. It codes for CASSSKWGDTQYF.

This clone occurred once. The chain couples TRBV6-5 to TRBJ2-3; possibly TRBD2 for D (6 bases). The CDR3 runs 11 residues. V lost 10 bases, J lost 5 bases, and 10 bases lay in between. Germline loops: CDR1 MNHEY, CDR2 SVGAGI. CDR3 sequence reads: CAIRRGDTQYF. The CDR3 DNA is TGTGCCATTCGGAGGGGAGATACGCAGTATTTT.

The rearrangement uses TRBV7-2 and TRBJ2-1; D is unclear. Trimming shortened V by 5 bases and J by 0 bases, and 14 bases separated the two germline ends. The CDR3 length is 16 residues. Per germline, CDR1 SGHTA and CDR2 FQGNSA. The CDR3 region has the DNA TGTGCCAGCAGCCCCCTGCCCAGGAGCTCCTACAATGAGCAGTTCTTC. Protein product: CASSPLPRSSYNEQFF.

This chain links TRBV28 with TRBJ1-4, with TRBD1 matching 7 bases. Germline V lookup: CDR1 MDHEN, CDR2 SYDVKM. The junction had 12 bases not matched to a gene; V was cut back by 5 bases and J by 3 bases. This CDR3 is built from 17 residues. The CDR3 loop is CASSQGQGVWANEKLFF. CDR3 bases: TGTGCCAGCAGTCAGGGGCAGGGGGTTTGGGCTAATGAAAAACTGTTTTTT.

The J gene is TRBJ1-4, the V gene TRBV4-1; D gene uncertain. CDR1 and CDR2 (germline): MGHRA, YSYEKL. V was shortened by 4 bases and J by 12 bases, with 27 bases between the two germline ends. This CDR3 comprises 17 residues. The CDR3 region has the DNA TGCGCCAGCAGCCCCACTCGTACCCGATGGGCCTCTGGAGAACTGTTTTTT. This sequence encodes CASSPTRTRWASGELFF.

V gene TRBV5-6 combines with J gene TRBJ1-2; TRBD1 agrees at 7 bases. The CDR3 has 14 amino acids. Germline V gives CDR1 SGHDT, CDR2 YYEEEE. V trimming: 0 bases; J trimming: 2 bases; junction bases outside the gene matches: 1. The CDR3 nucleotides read TGTGCCAGCAGCTTGGGGACAGGAAACTATGGCTACACCTTC. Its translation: CASSLGTGNYGYTF.

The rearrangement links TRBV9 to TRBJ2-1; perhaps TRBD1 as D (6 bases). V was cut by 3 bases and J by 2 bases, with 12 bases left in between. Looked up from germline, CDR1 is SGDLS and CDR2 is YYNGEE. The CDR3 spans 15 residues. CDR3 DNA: TGTGCCAGCAGCGCCTCAGGGACAACCTACAATGAGCAGTTCTTC. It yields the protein CASSASGTTYNEQFF. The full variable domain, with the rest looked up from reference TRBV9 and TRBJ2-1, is DSGVTQTPKHLITATGQRVTLRCSPRSGDLSVYWYQQSLDQGLQFLIQYYNGEERAKGNILERFSAQQFPDLHSELNLSSLELGDSALYFCASSASGTTYNEQFFGPGTRLTVL.

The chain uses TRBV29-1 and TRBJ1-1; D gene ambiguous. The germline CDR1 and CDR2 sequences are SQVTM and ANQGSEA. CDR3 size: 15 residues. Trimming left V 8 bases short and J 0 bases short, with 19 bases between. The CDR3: CSPAPEATLNTEAFF. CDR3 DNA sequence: TGCAGCCCCGCCCCAGAGGCCACGCTGAACACTGAAGCTTTCTTT.

Here the CDR3 DNA reads TGCGCCAGCCGAGGGGGACTCGGATACAATGAGCAGTTCTTC. This gives the protein CASRGGLGYNEQFF. The chain uses TRBV5-1 and TRBJ2-1; D assignment may be TRBD1 or TRBD2 (6 bases each). V lost 7 bases, J lost 4 bases, and 15 bases lay in between. Germline V gene sequence: CDR1 SGHRS, CDR2 YFSETQ. This CDR3 has 14 amino acids.

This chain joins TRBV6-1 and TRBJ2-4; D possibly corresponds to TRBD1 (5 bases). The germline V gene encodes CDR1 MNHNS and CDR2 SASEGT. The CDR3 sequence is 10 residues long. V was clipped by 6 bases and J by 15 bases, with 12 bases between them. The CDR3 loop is CASSTTGLYF. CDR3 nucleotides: TGTGCCAGCAGCACCACAGGTCTGTACTTC.

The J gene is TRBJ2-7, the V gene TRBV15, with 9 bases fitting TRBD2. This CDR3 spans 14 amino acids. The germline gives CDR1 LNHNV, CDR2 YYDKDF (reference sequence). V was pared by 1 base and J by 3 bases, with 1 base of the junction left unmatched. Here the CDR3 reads CATSRGLADYEQYF. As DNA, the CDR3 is TGTGCCACCAGCAGAGGACTAGCGGACTACGAGCAGTACTTC.

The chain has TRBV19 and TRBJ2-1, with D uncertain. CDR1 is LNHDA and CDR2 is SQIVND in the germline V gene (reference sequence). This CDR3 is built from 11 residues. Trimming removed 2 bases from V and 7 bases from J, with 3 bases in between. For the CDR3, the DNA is TGTGCCAGTAGTATAAAGAATGAGCAGTTCTTC. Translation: CASSIKNEQFF.

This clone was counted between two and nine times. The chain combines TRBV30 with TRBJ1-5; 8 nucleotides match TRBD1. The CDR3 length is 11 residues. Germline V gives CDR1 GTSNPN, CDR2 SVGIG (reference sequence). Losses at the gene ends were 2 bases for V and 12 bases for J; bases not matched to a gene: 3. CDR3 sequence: CAWSKQGDQHF. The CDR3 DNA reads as TGTGCCTGGAGTAAACAGGGGGACCAGCATTTT.

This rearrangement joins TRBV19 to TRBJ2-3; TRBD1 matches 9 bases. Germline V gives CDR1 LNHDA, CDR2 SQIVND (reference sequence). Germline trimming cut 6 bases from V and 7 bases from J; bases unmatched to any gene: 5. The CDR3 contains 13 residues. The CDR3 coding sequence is TGTGCCAGTAGAGGGACAGGGACAAATACGCAGTATTTT. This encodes CASRGTGTNTQYF. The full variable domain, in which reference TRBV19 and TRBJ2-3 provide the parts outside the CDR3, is DGGITQSPKYLFRKEGQNVTLSCEQNLNHDAMYWYRQDPGQGLRLIYYSQIVNDFQKGDIAEGYSVSREKKESFPLTVTSAQKNPTAFYLCASRGTGTNTQYFGPGTRLTVL.

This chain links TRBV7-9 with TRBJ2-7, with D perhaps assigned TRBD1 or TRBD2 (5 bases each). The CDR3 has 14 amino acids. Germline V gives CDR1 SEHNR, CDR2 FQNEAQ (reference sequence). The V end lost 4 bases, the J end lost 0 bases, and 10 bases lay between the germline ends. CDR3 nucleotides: TGTGCCAGCAGCTGGGACCGGGTCTCCTACGAGCAGTACTTC. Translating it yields CASSWDRVSYEQYF.

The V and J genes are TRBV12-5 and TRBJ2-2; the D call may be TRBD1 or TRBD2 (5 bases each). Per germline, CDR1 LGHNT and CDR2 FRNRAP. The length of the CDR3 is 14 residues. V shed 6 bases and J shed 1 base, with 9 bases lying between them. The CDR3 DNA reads TGTGCTAGTGGGAGGGGTAGGAACACCGGGGAGCTGTTTTTT. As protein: CASGRGRNTGELFF.

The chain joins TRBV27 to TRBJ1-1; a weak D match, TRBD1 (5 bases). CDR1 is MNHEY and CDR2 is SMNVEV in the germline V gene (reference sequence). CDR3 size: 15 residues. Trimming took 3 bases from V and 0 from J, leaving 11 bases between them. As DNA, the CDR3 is TGTGCCAGCAGTTTCAACAGGAGGATGAACACTGAAGCTTTCTTT. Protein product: CASSFNRRMNTEAFF.

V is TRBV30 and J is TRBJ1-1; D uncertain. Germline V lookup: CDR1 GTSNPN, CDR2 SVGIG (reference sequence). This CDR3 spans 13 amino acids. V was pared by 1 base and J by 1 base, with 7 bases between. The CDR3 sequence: CAWSADRNTEAFF. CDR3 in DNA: TGTGCCTGGAGTGCAGACCGGAACACTGAAGCTTTCTTT. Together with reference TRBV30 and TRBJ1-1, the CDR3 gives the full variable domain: SQTIHQWPATLVQPVGSPLSLECTVEGTSNPNLYWYRQAAGRGLQLLFYSVGIGQISSEVPQNLSASRPQDRQFILSSKKLLLSDSGFYLCAWSADRNTEAFFGQGTRLTVV.

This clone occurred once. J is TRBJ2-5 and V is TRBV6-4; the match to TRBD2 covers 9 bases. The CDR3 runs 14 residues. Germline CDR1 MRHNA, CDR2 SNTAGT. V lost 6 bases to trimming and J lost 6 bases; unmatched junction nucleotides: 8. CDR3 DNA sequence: TGTGCCAGCAGCCCCGGACTAGCGTTGAAGACCCAGTACTTC. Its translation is CASSPGLALKTQYF.

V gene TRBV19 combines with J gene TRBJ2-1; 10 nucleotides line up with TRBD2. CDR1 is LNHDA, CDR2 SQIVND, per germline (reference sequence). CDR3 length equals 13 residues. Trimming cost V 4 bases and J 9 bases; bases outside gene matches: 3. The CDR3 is CASSKGLAFEQFF. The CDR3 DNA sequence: TGTGCCAGTAGTAAGGGACTAGCGTTTGAGCAGTTCTTC.

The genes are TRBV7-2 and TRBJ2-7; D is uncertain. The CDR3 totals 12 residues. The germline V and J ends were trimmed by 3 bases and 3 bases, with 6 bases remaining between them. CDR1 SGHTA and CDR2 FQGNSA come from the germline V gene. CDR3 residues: CASSFDGYEQYF. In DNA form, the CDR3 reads TGTGCCAGCAGCTTCGACGGCTACGAGCAGTACTTC.

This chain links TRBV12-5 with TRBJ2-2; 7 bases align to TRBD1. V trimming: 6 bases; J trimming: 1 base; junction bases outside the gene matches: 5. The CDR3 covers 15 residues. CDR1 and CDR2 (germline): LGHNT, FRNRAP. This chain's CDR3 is CASGQQGKNTGELFF. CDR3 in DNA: TGTGCTAGTGGGCAACAGGGGAAGAACACCGGGGAGCTGTTTTTT. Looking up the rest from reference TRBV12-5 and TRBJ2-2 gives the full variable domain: DARVTQTPRHKVTEMGQEVTMRCQPILGHNTVFWYRQTMMQGLELLAYFRNRAPLDDSGMPKDRFSAEMPDATLATLKIQPSEPRDSAVYFCASGQQGKNTGELFFGEGSRLTVL.

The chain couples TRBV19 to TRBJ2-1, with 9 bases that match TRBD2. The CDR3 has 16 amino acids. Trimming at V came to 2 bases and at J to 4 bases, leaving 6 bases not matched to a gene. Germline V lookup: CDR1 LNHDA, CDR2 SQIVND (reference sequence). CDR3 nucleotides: TGTGCCAGTAGTATAACCCCTAGCGGGGTGTACAATGAGCAGTTCTTC. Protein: CASSITPSGVYNEQFF.

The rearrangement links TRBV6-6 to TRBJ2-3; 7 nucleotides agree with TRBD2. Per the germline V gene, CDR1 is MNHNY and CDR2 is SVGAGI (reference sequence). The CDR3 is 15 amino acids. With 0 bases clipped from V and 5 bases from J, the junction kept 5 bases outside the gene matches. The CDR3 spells CASSYSSGRGDTQYF. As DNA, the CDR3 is TGTGCCAGCAGTTACTCGAGTGGGAGGGGAGATACGCAGTATTTT.